The 32 T cell receptor beta chains presented below share a single source sample, sequenced in a study of brain metastases from non-small cell lung cancer (dated by TCRdb to between 2019 and 2020). The library was produced with the immunoSEQ multiplex PCR assay. Imported from immuneACCESS, the table was reduced by TCRdb to in-frame sequences with V and J called. These copies leave out some clones; in studies compared against another copy, an unresolved V gene accounts for under half, and the cause of the remainder is not known. Across this sample there are some 4,300 clones, with 75% to 85% seen only once. Clones ranked in the top ten supply 5.5% to 6% of the sample. The specimen was primary lung tumor tissue. Taken with the paper, the label for cell subset or site translates to: primary lung tumor paired with brain metastasis. These receptors originate from a donor at least 40 years old with non-small cell lung cancer.

The CDR3 nucleotides read TGTGCCAGCAGTTCGGCATCACAGGGTTCGGGGGAGCAGTACTTC. It specifies CASSSASQGSGEQYF. The genes are TRBV28 and TRBJ2-7; a possible D gene is TRBD1 (6 bases). Germline values: CDR1 MDHEN, CDR2 SYDVKM. V was trimmed by 4 bases and J by 7 bases, leaving 20 bases between them. CDR3 size: 15 residues.

The chain couples TRBV10-2 to TRBJ2-7; D unclear. Trimming removed 4 bases from V and 2 bases from J, with 12 bases in between. The CDR3 is made up of 14 amino acids. Germline CDR1 and CDR2: WSHSY and SAAADI. CDR3 nucleotide sequence: TGCGCCAGCAGTGGCCGGGCCCCCACCTACGAGCAGTACTTC. It codes for CASSGRAPTYEQYF.

In this sample, this clone turned up a few times. The chain employs TRBV28 and TRBJ1-2; TRBD1 might be the D (5 bases). The CDR3 sequence is 12 residues long. V dropped 8 bases and J dropped 3 bases, with 10 bases sitting between them. The germline V gene has CDR1 MDHEN and CDR2 SYDVKM. CDR3 bases: TGTGCCAGCCAGGGAGAACACTATGGCTACACCTTC. This encodes CASQGEHYGYTF.

The chain links TRBV15 to TRBJ2-6; no reliable D call. Germline CDR1 LNHNV, CDR2 YYDKDF (reference sequence). The CDR3 runs 16 residues. Deletions cut 5 bases from V and 0 bases from J, with 11 bases between. CDR3 in DNA: TGTGCCACCAGCCACAGAACCGACTCTGGGGCCAACGTCCTGACTTTC. Protein: CATSHRTDSGANVLTF.

The chain combines TRBV6-5 with TRBJ2-3; TRBD2 matches 10 bases. V dropped 6 bases and J dropped 5; count of bases not matched to a gene: 8. CDR3 length: 15 amino acids. The V gene's germline CDR1 is MNHEY and CDR2 SVGAGI. CDR3 nucleotide sequence: TGTGCCAGCAGCTTACTAGCGGGAAGAATAGATACGCAGTATTTT. Translation: CASSLLAGRIDTQYF.

The chain carries TRBV7-2 and TRBJ2-7; D assignment may be TRBD1 or TRBD2 (5 bases each). Looked up from germline, CDR1 is SGHTA and CDR2 is FQGNSA. Trimming removed 1 base at V and 3 bases at J, with 13 bases between. The CDR3 runs to 15 residues. For the CDR3, the DNA is TGTGCCAGCAGCTTAGGGGACGCAGGGTTCTACGAGCAGTACTTC. It yields the protein CASSLGDAGFYEQYF.

The chain has TRBV6-5 and TRBJ1-2, with a weak D call TRBD1 (5 bases). The V end was cut by 4 bases, the J end by 12 bases, with 15 bases between. This CDR3 spans 12 amino acids. Germline-derived CDR1 and CDR2 are MNHEY and SVGAGI. CDR3 nucleotide sequence: TGTGCCAGCAGTTCCCCCGGGGCCCAGGACACCTTC. It translates to CASSSPGAQDTF.

In its sample, this clone was seen a few times. The CDR3 region has the DNA TGTGCCAGCAGTTACGACCGGAATACGCAGTATTTT. It encodes CASSYDRNTQYF. The gene calls are TRBV6-2 or TRBV6-3 and TRBJ2-3; unclear D gene. V lost 2 bases and J 7 bases, leaving 7 bases between the germline ends. The CDR3 length is 12 residues. The germline CDR1 and CDR2 sequences are MNHEY and SVGEGT.

This chain uses TRBV10-3 with TRBJ1-1; 7 nucleotides line up with TRBD1. The CDR3 runs to 15 residues. V lost 4 bases and J lost 1; bases outside the gene matches: 6. From germline, CDR1 is ENHRY and CDR2 SYGVKD. The CDR3 DNA sequence: TGTGCCATCAGTGTAAACAGGGGCGCGAACACTGAAGCTTTCTTT. Its protein product is CAISVNRGANTEAFF.

This clone has just a few counts. The V gene is TRBV28, the J gene TRBJ1-2; 8 bases fit TRBD1. Germline CDR1 MDHEN, CDR2 SYDVKM. This CDR3 region has 15 residues. J was trimmed by 7 bases and V by 3 bases; bases with no gene match: 10. The chain's CDR3 is CASSFNDRGTGGYTF. The CDR3 DNA is TGTGCCAGCAGTTTCAACGACAGGGGTACGGGTGGCTACACCTTC.

This clone was picked up one time. The same CDR3 can be traced to other DNA sequences in this sample. This chain uses TRBV5-6 with TRBJ1-5; D gene ambiguous. V was clipped by 3 bases and J by 0 bases, with 16 bases between them. The length of the CDR3 is 17 residues. CDR1 and CDR2 (germline): SGHDT, YYEEEE. The CDR3 sequence: CASSYRGSGYSNQPQHF. For the CDR3, the DNA is TGTGCCAGCAGCTACCGAGGCAGTGGGTATAGCAATCAGCCCCAGCATTTT.

Written as DNA, the CDR3 is TGTGCCAGCAGCTTGTCAGGGGCCCCCGGCTACACCTTC. Translation: CASSLSGAPGYTF. This sequence joins TRBV5-4 and TRBJ1-2; tentative D call: TRBD1 (6 bases). The CDR3 covers 13 residues. Trimming removed 1 base at V and 8 bases at J, with 12 bases between. Germline CDR1 reads SGHNT; CDR2 reads YYREEE (reference sequence).

The chain joins TRBV15 to TRBJ2-4, with 8 bases that match TRBD2. V dropped 5 bases and J dropped 0; count of bases not matched to a gene: 3. Germline values: CDR1 LNHNV, CDR2 YYDKDF (reference sequence). This CDR3 contains 15 residues. CDR3 sequence: CATSPGGPAKNIQYF. The CDR3 nucleotides read TGTGCCACCAGCCCGGGAGGGCCAGCCAAAAACATTCAGTACTTC.

This chain uses TRBV19 with TRBJ1-5; 8 nucleotides align to TRBD1. This CDR3 comprises 15 residues. V was clipped by 1 base and J by 6 bases; unmatched bases: 5. Per the germline V gene, CDR1 is LNHDA and CDR2 is SQIVND (reference sequence). CDR3: CASSIGTGTAQPQHF. Here the CDR3 DNA reads TGTGCCAGTAGTATAGGGACAGGGACGGCTCAGCCCCAGCATTTT.

The chain combines TRBV5-1 with TRBJ2-1, with TRBD2 identical over 10 bases. This CDR3 has 15 residues. CDR1 is SGHRS and CDR2 is YFSETQ in the germline V gene. V lost 0 bases and J lost 4; bases outside the gene matches: 1. This chain's CDR3 is CASSLVAGGYNEQFF. The CDR3 region has the DNA TGCGCCAGCAGCTTGGTAGCGGGAGGTTACAATGAGCAGTTCTTC.

This clone was seen just once. The gene calls are TRBV5-1 and TRBJ2-3; maybe TRBD2 (5 bases). CDR1 and CDR2 (germline): SGHRS, YFSETQ. Trimming removed 4 bases at V and 8 bases at J, with 14 bases between. The CDR3 loop spans 13 amino acids. The CDR3 reads CASSEELAGTQYF. The CDR3 nucleotides read TGCGCCAGCAGCGAGGAGCTTGCGGGTACGCAGTATTTT.

This clone was detected a few times. The chain couples TRBV12-3 or TRBV12-4 to TRBJ1-1; TRBD1 might be the D (5 bases). The CDR3 consists of 13 residues. Trimming pared 6 bases from V and 4 bases from J, leaving 12 bases between. Here the CDR3 reads CASRKGDFTEAFF. The CDR3 DNA sequence: TGTGCCAGCAGAAAAGGGGATTTCACTGAAGCTTTCTTT.

The genes are TRBV28 and TRBJ2-6, with D possibly matching TRBD1 (5 bases). Trimming pared 5 bases from V and 0 bases from J, leaving 14 bases between. The CDR3 is made up of 17 amino acids. Germline CDR1 reads MDHEN; CDR2 reads SYDVKM. For the CDR3, the DNA is TGTGCCAGCAGTCCGGACACATTATTCTCTGGGGCCAACGTCCTGACTTTC. It is translated as CASSPDTLFSGANVLTF.

The gene calls are TRBV28 and TRBJ1-5; D remains ambiguous. V shed 5 bases and J shed 6 bases, with 14 bases lying between them. CDR1 and CDR2 (germline): MDHEN, SYDVKM. This CDR3 comprises 14 residues. The CDR3 DNA is TGTGCCAGCAGTCCCTCGACAAAAAGTCAGCCCCAGCATTTT. Translated, it gives CASSPSTKSQPQHF.

This clone has just one count. The chain employs TRBV28 and TRBJ2-7, with 10 bases identical to TRBD1. Germline trimming cut 7 bases from V and 1 base from J; bases unmatched to any gene: 10. The germline V gene has CDR1 MDHEN and CDR2 SYDVKM. This CDR3 comprises 16 residues. The CDR3 loop is CASTLTRDRGSYEQYF. CDR3 bases: TGTGCCAGCACGTTAACACGGGACAGGGGATCCTACGAGCAGTACTTC.

This chain connects TRBV19 to TRBJ2-6; D tentatively reads TRBD1 or TRBD2 (5 bases each). The CDR3 has 16 residues. The V gene's germline CDR1 is LNHDA and CDR2 SQIVND (reference sequence). The ends were cut back, 3 bases at V and 0 bases at J, with 9 bases in the middle. The CDR3 region is CASSMGVGSGANVLTF. CDR3 nucleotides: TGTGCCAGTAGTATGGGGGTAGGCTCTGGGGCCAACGTCCTGACTTTC.

The chain couples TRBV18 to TRBJ1-5; D gene uncertain. The germline gives CDR1 KGHSH, CDR2 LQKENI. V was pared by 3 bases and J by 3 bases, with 9 bases between. This CDR3 contains 14 residues. Here the CDR3 reads CASSPDTDNQPQHF. The CDR3, as DNA: TGTGCCAGCTCACCCGACACGGACAATCAGCCCCAGCATTTT.

This clone was observed a single time. The CDR3 coding sequence is TGTGCCAGCAGTGGGCAGGGGCGTGGGGCCAACGTCCTGACTTTC. It yields the protein CASSGQGRGANVLTF. The V gene is TRBV2, the J gene TRBJ2-6; TRBD1 is a possible D gene (6 bases). CDR1 SNHLY and CDR2 FYNNEI come from the germline V gene. Trimming removed 4 bases from V and 3 bases from J, with 10 bases in between. The CDR3 length is 15 residues.

This clone is a singleton in its sample. J is TRBJ1-6 and V is TRBV6-1; D not certain. The CDR3 spans 14 residues. Germline V gene sequence: CDR1 MNHNS, CDR2 SASEGT. V was clipped by 3 bases and J by 7 bases, with 10 bases between them. The CDR3 DNA is TGTGCCAGCAGTGAGGAGGGAACCAATTCACCCCTCCACTTT. Encoded protein: CASSEEGTNSPLHF.

CDR3 sequence (DNA): TGTGCCAGCATGGGGGGGGACAATGAGCAGTTCTTC. Translation: CASMGGDNEQFF. The rearrangement links TRBV3-1 (or the pseudogene TRBV3-2) to TRBJ2-1; TRBD2 agrees at 7 bases. CDR3 length: 12 residues. V lost 7 bases and J lost 5; bases outside the gene matches: 2. The germline CDR1 and CDR2 sequences are LGHDT and YNNKEL (reference sequence).

The rearrangement uses TRBV29-1 and TRBJ2-1; D not resolved. The CDR3 extends over 12 amino acids. V was trimmed by 5 bases and J by 5 bases, leaving 10 bases between them. In germline, CDR1 is SQVTM, CDR2 ANQGSEA. CDR3 protein: CSVRSWDNEQFF. CDR3 DNA sequence: TGCAGCGTTCGGAGCTGGGACAATGAGCAGTTCTTC.

The chain uses TRBV25-1 and TRBJ2-7; D perhaps matches TRBD1 (6 bases). Germline values: CDR1 MGHDK, CDR2 SYGVNS. V dropped 7 bases and J dropped 0 bases, with 10 bases sitting between them. The CDR3 length is 13 residues. The CDR3 DNA reads TGTGCCAGCAAAGACAGGCGCTCCTACGAGCAGTACTTC. Its translation: CASKDRRSYEQYF.

The genes are TRBV6-5 and TRBJ2-2; D is ambiguous. The CDR3 totals 15 residues. The V end was cut by 5 bases, the J end by 5 bases, with 15 bases between. CDR1 is MNHEY and CDR2 is SVGAGI in the germline V gene. The DNA for the CDR3 is TGTGCCAGCAGTCTGTGGAAAGCTGCAACCGGGGAGCTGTTTTTT. This translates into CASSLWKAATGELFF.

V is TRBV6-6 and J is TRBJ2-7, with 8 bases aligning to TRBD1. The length of the CDR3 is 14 residues. J gave up 6 bases and V 6 bases, and 10 bases lay outside the gene matches. The germline gives CDR1 MNHNY, CDR2 SVGAGI (reference sequence). The CDR3 loop is CASSLTWQGAEQYF. Written as DNA, the CDR3 is TGTGCCAGCAGCCTTACGTGGCAGGGGGCCGAGCAGTACTTC.

This chain joins TRBV29-1 and TRBJ2-1; D unclear. Germline values: CDR1 SQVTM, CDR2 ANQGSEA. The CDR3 length is 11 residues. V shed 8 bases and J shed 3 bases, with 8 bases lying between them. CDR3 loop: CSSGHYNEQFF. Written as DNA, the CDR3 is TGCAGCTCAGGCCACTACAATGAGCAGTTCTTC.

The rearrangement uses TRBV18 and TRBJ2-6; D ambiguous. The CDR3 consists of 17 residues. Trimming stripped 0 bases from V and 0 bases from J, with 9 bases between. Germline V gene lookup returns CDR1 KGHSH and CDR2 LQKENI. The CDR3 loop reads CASSPPAGYSGANVLTF. CDR3 coding DNA: TGTGCCAGCTCACCACCGGCCGGGTACTCTGGGGCCAACGTCCTGACTTTC. The whole variable domain, remainder taken from reference TRBV18 and TRBJ2-6, is NAGVMQNPRHLVRRRGQEARLRCSPMKGHSHVYWYRQLPEEGLKFMVYLQKENIIDESGMPKERFSAEFPKEGPSILRIQQVVRGDSAAYFCASSPPAGYSGANVLTFGAGSRLTVL.

The gene calls are TRBV24-1 and TRBJ2-3; D is possibly TRBD1 or TRBD2 (5 bases each). The germline V and J ends were trimmed by 1 base and 1 base, with 8 bases remaining between them. The CDR3 extends over 15 amino acids. Per the germline V gene, CDR1 is KGHDR and CDR2 is SFDVKD. The CDR3: CATSDFQGRTDTQYF. The CDR3 DNA reads as TGTGCCACCAGTGATTTCCAGGGACGCACAGATACGCAGTATTTT.